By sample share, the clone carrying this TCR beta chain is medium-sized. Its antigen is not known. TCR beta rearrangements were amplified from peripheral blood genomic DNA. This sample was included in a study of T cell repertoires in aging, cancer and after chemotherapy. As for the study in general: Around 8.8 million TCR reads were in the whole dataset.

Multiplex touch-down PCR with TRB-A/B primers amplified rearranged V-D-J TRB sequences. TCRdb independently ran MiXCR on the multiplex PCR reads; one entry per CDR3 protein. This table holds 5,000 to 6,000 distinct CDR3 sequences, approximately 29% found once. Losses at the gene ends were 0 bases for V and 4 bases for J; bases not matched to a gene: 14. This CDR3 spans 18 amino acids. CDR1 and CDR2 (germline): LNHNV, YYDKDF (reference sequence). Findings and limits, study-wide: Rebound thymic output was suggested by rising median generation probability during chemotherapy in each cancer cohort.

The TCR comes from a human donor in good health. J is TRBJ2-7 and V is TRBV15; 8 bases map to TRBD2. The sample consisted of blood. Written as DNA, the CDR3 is TGTGCCACCAGCAGAGATCGGAATCCAGCGGGAGTTACTTACGAGCAGTACTTC. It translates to CATSRDRNPAGVTYEQYF.